What follows are 10 T cell receptor beta chains derived from one specimen sequenced in a study of blood T cell repertoires in COVID-19. The data were produced by immunoSEQ multiplex PCR, yet TCRdb's version contains in-frame clones alone and is incomplete. The profile shows tens of thousands of clones, 75% to 90% of them singletons. The sample was peripheral blood. The receptors were gathered from a young man with acute or convalescent COVID-19.

The chain has TRBV7-2 and TRBJ1-2; 7 bases match TRBD1. Germline loops: CDR1 SGHTA, CDR2 FQGNSA. Trimming removed 5 bases from V and 5 bases from J; junction bases left unmatched: 8. The CDR3 runs 14 residues. CDR3 amino acids: CASSITDRAYGYTF. The CDR3 nucleotides read TGTGCCAGCAGCATCACCGACAGGGCGTATGGCTACACCTTC.

The chain uses TRBV19 and TRBJ2-1; TRBD1 agrees at 11 bases. V lost 5 bases, J lost 7 bases, and 7 bases stayed unmatched. CDR1 LNHDA and CDR2 SQIVND come from the germline V gene (reference sequence). The CDR3 spans 15 residues. The CDR3 nucleotides are TGTGCCAGTAGTTCGGACAGGGGGCAATTTAATGAGCAGTTCTTC. This codes for CASSSDRGQFNEQFF.

The chain has TRBV11-1 and TRBJ1-1; no firm D call. In germline, CDR1 is SGHAT, CDR2 FQDESV (reference sequence). CDR3 size: 13 residues. Between the trimmed V and J ends, which lost 5 bases and 0 bases, there was a span of 7 bases. CDR3 DNA sequence: TGTGCCAGCAGCGGCAGTATGAACACTGAAGCTTTCTTT. It codes for CASSGSMNTEAFF.

The chain recombines TRBV3-1 (or the pseudogene TRBV3-2) with TRBJ1-6; 9 nucleotides line up with TRBD1. Trimming removed 4 bases from V and 4 bases from J; junction bases left unmatched: 8. CDR1 and CDR2 from the germline V gene are LGHDT and YNNKEL (reference sequence). The CDR3 spans 17 residues. The DNA for the CDR3 is TGTGCCAGCAGCCTCGGAATGGACAGGGGTTATAATTCACCCCTCCACTTT. This translates into CASSLGMDRGYNSPLHF.

The gene calls are TRBV7-6 and TRBJ1-2; the D is unclear. This CDR3 contains 14 residues. V was shortened by 5 bases and J by 8 bases, with 18 bases between the two germline ends. Per the germline V gene, CDR1 is SGHVS and CDR2 is FNYEAQ. Here the CDR3 DNA reads TGTGCCAGCAGCCCCCGACTTGGATCGGGAGGCTACACCTTC. Translation: CASSPRLGSGGYTF.

V gene TRBV2 combines with J gene TRBJ2-7; TRBD2 aligns across 7 bases. From germline, CDR1 is SNHLY and CDR2 FYNNEI. The CDR3 is 16 amino acids. V was pared by 4 bases and J by 4 bases, with 13 bases of the junction left unmatched. The CDR3 DNA reads TGTGCCAGCAGTGCCCCCCCGGGGGGAAGCAAGTACGAGCAGTACTTC. This sequence encodes CASSAPPGGSKYEQYF.

V gene TRBV2 combines with J gene TRBJ1-4, with D possibly being TRBD1 (5 bases). Trimming cost V 1 base and J 8 bases, with 14 bases left between them. Per the germline V gene, CDR1 is SNHLY and CDR2 is FYNNEI. The CDR3 consists of 15 residues. The CDR3 reads CASSEEQVIQEKLFF. CDR3 nucleotide sequence: TGTGCCAGCAGTGAAGAACAGGTTATTCAGGAAAAACTGTTTTTT.

The chain links TRBV19 to TRBJ1-6; a weak D match, TRBD1 (5 bases). Trimming left V 4 bases short and J 4 bases short, with 5 bases between. The CDR3 is 13 residues long. Germline V CDR1 and CDR2: LNHDA, SQIVND (reference sequence). This chain's CDR3 is CASSTGYNSPLHF. Here the CDR3 DNA reads TGTGCCAGTAGTACAGGGTATAATTCACCCCTCCACTTT.

The rearrangement joins TRBV5-6 to TRBJ1-6; the match to TRBD1 covers 8 bases. J lost 9 bases, V lost 4 bases, and 12 bases had no gene match. Germline-derived CDR1 and CDR2 are SGHDT and YYEEEE. This CDR3 has 16 residues. CDR3 amino acids: CASSRDRPLGGSPLHF. DNA of the CDR3: TGTGCCAGCAGCCGGGACAGGCCTTTAGGGGGTTCACCCCTCCACTTT. Complete variable domain (other parts from reference TRBV5-6 and TRBJ1-6): DAGVTQSPTHLIKTRGQQVTLRCSPKSGHDTVSWYQQALGQGPQFIFQYYEEEERQRGNFPDRFSGHQFPNYSSELNVNALLLGDSALYLCASSRDRPLGGSPLHFGNGTRLTVT.

The chain links TRBV2 to TRBJ1-2; TRBD1 might be the D (6 bases). The CDR3 spans 16 residues. Looked up from germline, CDR1 is SNHLY and CDR2 is FYNNEI. With 5 bases removed from V and 4 bases from J, the gap between germline ends came to 20 bases. CDR3 protein: CASSLPTGTRLYGYTF. CDR3 nucleotide sequence: TGTGCCAGCAGTCTCCCGACCGGGACAAGGCTCTATGGCTACACCTTC. The entire variable domain, with the rest obtained from reference TRBV2 and TRBJ1-2, is as follows: EPEVTQTPSHQVTQMGQEVILRCVPISNHLYFYWYRQILGQKVEFLVSFYNNEISEKSEIFDDQFSVERPDGSNFTLKIRSTKLEDSAMYFCASSLPTGTRLYGYTFGSGTRLTVV.